Listed here are 21 T cell receptor beta chains from one sample, sequenced in a study of cytomegalovirus exposure and HLA in healthy donors. 60 Vbeta and 13 Jbeta primers were used in PCR. Assay: immunoSEQ multiplex PCR; the TCRdb copy retains only in-frame clones and omits some. The table lists 200,000 to 250,000 clones, around four fifths of them singletons, with about 2.5% in the top ten. The sample consisted of PBMCs. The receptor set was obtained from a woman aged 60 to 75 in good health and CMV-seropositive.

J is TRBJ2-5 and V is TRBV5-4; TRBD2 matches 9 bases. Germline values: CDR1 SGHNT, CDR2 YYREEE (reference sequence). This CDR3 is built from 15 residues. J was trimmed by 3 bases and V by 0 bases; bases with no gene match: 3. The CDR3 nucleotides are TGTGCCAGCAGCTTGGGAGCGGGGGGTGAAGAGACCCAGTACTTC. Translated: CASSLGAGGEETQYF.

This clone showed up just once. The rearrangement joins TRBV6-1 to TRBJ1-6; 7 bases are a match to TRBD1. V gave up 4 bases and J gave up 6 bases; unmatched junction bases: 3. CDR3 size: 14 residues. The germline V gene encodes CDR1 MNHNS and CDR2 SASEGT. CDR3 region: CASSAGQINSPLHF. CDR3 nucleotide sequence: TGTGCCAGCAGTGCGGGACAGATTAATTCACCCCTCCACTTT.

Points on this clone: At one of its ends the junction is not consistent with the germline gene, which may arise from a read error. The chain recombines TRBV30 with TRBJ1-1, with D tentatively TRBD1 (6 bases). This CDR3 is built from 15 residues. CDR1 is GTSNPN, CDR2 SVGIG, per germline (reference sequence). DNA for the CDR3: TGTGCCTGGGGTGTCGGGGGGGCGGGGAACACTGAAGCTTTCTTT. Its protein product is CAWGVGGAGNTEAFF.

The chain uses TRBV4-1 and TRBJ1-1; TRBD1 is a possible D gene (6 bases). Germline loops: CDR1 MGHRA, CDR2 YSYEKL. CDR3 length: 14 residues. V was cut by 6 bases and J by 2 bases, with 13 bases left in between. The CDR3 DNA reads as TGCGCCAGCAGTTCACAGGGAGTTAACACTGAAGCTTTCTTT. It codes for CASSSQGVNTEAFF.

The J gene is TRBJ2-1, the V gene TRBV15; no reliable D call. This CDR3 comprises 14 residues. Trimming removed 0 bases from V and 5 bases from J, with 8 bases in between. CDR1 is LNHNV, CDR2 YYDKDF, per germline (reference sequence). The CDR3 nucleotides are TGTGCCACCAGCAGAGAGTTGGCCGACAATGAGCAGTTCTTC. It codes for CATSRELADNEQFF.

The chain joins TRBV28 to TRBJ1-1; 8 nucleotides align to TRBD1. The junction had 9 bases not matched to a gene; V was cut back by 10 bases and J by 5 bases. The CDR3 is 13 amino acids. Germline V CDR1 and CDR2: MDHEN, SYDVKM. The CDR3 DNA is TGTGCCACGGGACAGGCGGGTTGGACTGAAGCTTTCTTT. Translation: CATGQAGWTEAFF.

The gene calls are TRBV18 and TRBJ1-1, with D possibly matching TRBD1 (6 bases). This CDR3 is built from 15 residues. V was trimmed by 3 bases and J by 4 bases, leaving 15 bases between them. Per germline, CDR1 KGHSH and CDR2 LQKENI. CDR3 sequence reads: CASSPETGTTTEAFF. CDR3 coding DNA: TGTGCCAGCTCACCTGAGACAGGTACAACCACTGAAGCTTTCTTT.

The chain uses TRBV30 and TRBJ2-7, with 11 bases lining up with TRBD1. The CDR3 has 14 amino acids. Germline V gene data show CDR1 as GTSNPN and CDR2 as SVGIG (reference sequence). V shed 6 bases and J 1 base; nucleotides not matched to a gene: 5. CDR3 loop: CACEGTGGSYEQYF. The CDR3 region has the DNA TGTGCCTGCGAAGGGACAGGGGGTTCCTACGAGCAGTACTTC.

This clone was seen only a few times. This chain joins TRBV4-2 and TRBJ2-3; 7 nucleotides agree with TRBD2. The length of the CDR3 is 16 residues. Unmatched junction bases numbered 5, after V lost 0 bases and J lost 2 bases. Germline lookup yields CDR1 LGHNA and CDR2 YNFKEQ. This CDR3 reads CASSQDFGGNTDTQYF. DNA of the CDR3: TGTGCCAGCAGCCAAGATTTCGGGGGGAACACAGATACGCAGTATTTT.

V is TRBV30 and J is TRBJ1-1, with TRBD1 identical over 8 bases. CDR1 is GTSNPN and CDR2 is SVGIG in the germline V gene (reference sequence). This CDR3 is 14 amino acids long. The trim removed 3 bases at V and 2 bases at J, leaving 5 bases unmatched. The CDR3 DNA reads as TGTGCCTGGAGGCACAGGGGGAGAAACACTGAAGCTTTCTTT. Translated, it gives CAWRHRGRNTEAFF.

The rearrangement joins TRBV7-9 to TRBJ1-5; 7 nucleotides agree with TRBD1. Unmatched junction bases numbered 6, after V lost 5 bases and J lost 5 bases. The CDR3 sequence is 14 residues long. Looked up from germline, CDR1 is SEHNR and CDR2 is FQNEAQ (reference sequence). DNA for the CDR3: TGTGCCAGCAGCCCTCAGGGGGGATATCAGCCCCAGCATTTT. It specifies CASSPQGGYQPQHF.

This clone was seen just once. The gene calls are TRBV30 and TRBJ2-3; 7 bases map to TRBD1. The CDR3 loop spans 13 amino acids. Germline V gene data show CDR1 as GTSNPN and CDR2 as SVGIG (reference sequence). Unmatched junction bases numbered 4, after V lost 3 bases and J lost 4 bases. The CDR3 loop is CAWSATGADTQYF. For the CDR3, the DNA is TGTGCCTGGAGCGCCACAGGGGCAGATACGCAGTATTTT.

This clone is a singleton in its sample. The genes are TRBV19 and TRBJ2-7; TRBD1 agrees at 9 bases. The trim removed 5 bases at V and 7 bases at J, leaving 12 bases unmatched. Germline assignment: CDR1 LNHDA and CDR2 SQIVND (reference sequence). The CDR3 length is 15 residues. CDR3 region: CASSAPGQGIEEQYF. In DNA, the CDR3 is TGTGCCAGTAGTGCCCCGGGACAGGGTATCGAGGAGCAGTACTTC.

This clone has a handful of counts. The chain combines TRBV10-3 with TRBJ1-5; the D is unclear. The germline gives CDR1 ENHRY, CDR2 SYGVKD. The CDR3 spans 13 residues. V lost 10 bases to trimming and J lost 1 base, with 11 bases between them. CDR3 bases: TGTGCCACCGTAGATATCAGCAATCAGCCCCAGCATTTT. This sequence encodes CATVDISNQPQHF.

The chain joins TRBV11-2 to TRBJ2-3, with a tentative D call TRBD2 (6 bases). Germline CDR1 SGHAT, CDR2 FQNNGV. This CDR3 has 15 amino acids. Trimming left V 5 bases short and J 4 bases short, with 16 bases between. In nucleotides, the CDR3 is TGTGCCAGCAGCGGCCTCTTCGCGGGATCAGATACGCAGTATTTT. Residues: CASSGLFAGSDTQYF.

The V and J genes are TRBV5-1 and TRBJ2-1, with 7 bases matching TRBD2. Germline V gene lookup returns CDR1 SGHRS and CDR2 YFSETQ. This CDR3 comprises 15 residues. J lost 6 bases, V lost 0 bases, and 6 bases had no gene match. The CDR3 coding sequence is TGCGCCAGCAGCTTGGGACTAGCAGGATTCAATGAGCAGTTCTTC. As protein: CASSLGLAGFNEQFF.

The chain has TRBV5-1 and TRBJ2-2, with TRBD1 as a possible D gene (5 bases). Germline V CDR1 and CDR2: SGHRS, YFSETQ. This CDR3 has 15 amino acids. With 6 bases removed from V and 1 base from J, the gap between germline ends came to 13 bases. CDR3: CASTGIPMNTGELFF. The CDR3 bases are TGCGCCAGCACAGGGATCCCCATGAACACCGGGGAGCTGTTTTTT.

V and J are TRBV7-8 and TRBJ2-3; the match to TRBD2 covers 10 bases. J was trimmed by 2 bases and V by 1 base; bases with no gene match: 6. The germline CDR1 and CDR2 sequences are SGHVS and FQNEAQ. The CDR3 covers 17 residues. The CDR3 sequence is CASSLGTGLASTDTQYF. As DNA, the CDR3 is TGTGCCAGCAGCTTAGGAACGGGACTAGCGTCCACAGATACGCAGTATTTT. Using reference TRBV7-8 and TRBJ2-3 for the parts outside the CDR3, the full variable domain is GAGVSQSPRYKVAKRGQDVALRCDPISGHVSLFWYQQALGQGPEFLTYFQNEAQLDKSGLPSDRFFAERPEGSVSTLKIQRTQQEDSAVYLCASSLGTGLASTDTQYFGPGTRLTVL.

V is TRBV7-9 and J is TRBJ1-3; unclear D gene. There are 13 residues in the CDR3. V was shortened by 4 bases and J by 8 bases, with 12 bases between the two germline ends. The germline CDR1 and CDR2 sequences are SEHNR and FQNEAQ (reference sequence). The CDR3 DNA reads as TGTGCCAGCAGCTACCGACCTAGAGACACCATATATTTT. Amino acids: CASSYRPRDTIYF.

J is TRBJ2-1 and V is TRBV5-1; 7 bases match TRBD2. The V gene end was trimmed by 4 bases and the J gene end by 4 bases; junction bases not matched to a gene: 5. In germline, CDR1 is SGHRS, CDR2 YFSETQ. This CDR3 has 14 amino acids. As DNA, the CDR3 is TGCGCCAGCAGCGACGGAGCGGGGTACAATGAGCAGTTCTTC. Encoded protein: CASSDGAGYNEQFF.

The chain joins TRBV5-1 to TRBJ2-7; 7 positions match TRBD2. From germline, CDR1 is SGHRS and CDR2 YFSETQ. The length of the CDR3 is 16 residues. Trimming took 0 bases from V and 0 from J; bases not matched to a gene: 6. Here the CDR3 reads CASSLVRGGSSYEQYF. The CDR3 coding sequence is TGCGCCAGCAGCTTGGTCCGGGGCGGGAGCTCCTACGAGCAGTACTTC.